This T cell receptor (beta chain) was sequenced for a study of cytomegalovirus exposure and HLA in healthy donors. Primers for the PCR totalled 60 Vbeta and 13 Jbeta. Only in-frame clones appear in the TCRdb table, and some are missing; sequencing was by immunoSEQ multiplex PCR. The sample includes roughly 100,000 clones, about 80% of them seen just once. The CDR3 runs to 17 residues. CDR1 and CDR2 from the germline V gene are SGHDN and FVKESK. V was clipped by 1 base and J by 15 bases; unmatched bases: 18. This clone was recorded a few times. Its antigen is not known. The study, taken as a whole, reports: TCR beta chains numbering some 160 were designated cytomegalovirus-associated.

This rearrangement joins TRBV14 to TRBJ2-1; TRBD2 aligns across 10 bases. The source is a man aged 25-40 years in good health and CMV-seronegative. The sequencing sample was made of PBMCs. The CDR3 coding sequence is TGTGCCAGCAGCCAAGTGGGTCAGACTAGCGGGTATATTAGTCGGTTCTTC. As protein: CASSQVGQTSGYISRFF.